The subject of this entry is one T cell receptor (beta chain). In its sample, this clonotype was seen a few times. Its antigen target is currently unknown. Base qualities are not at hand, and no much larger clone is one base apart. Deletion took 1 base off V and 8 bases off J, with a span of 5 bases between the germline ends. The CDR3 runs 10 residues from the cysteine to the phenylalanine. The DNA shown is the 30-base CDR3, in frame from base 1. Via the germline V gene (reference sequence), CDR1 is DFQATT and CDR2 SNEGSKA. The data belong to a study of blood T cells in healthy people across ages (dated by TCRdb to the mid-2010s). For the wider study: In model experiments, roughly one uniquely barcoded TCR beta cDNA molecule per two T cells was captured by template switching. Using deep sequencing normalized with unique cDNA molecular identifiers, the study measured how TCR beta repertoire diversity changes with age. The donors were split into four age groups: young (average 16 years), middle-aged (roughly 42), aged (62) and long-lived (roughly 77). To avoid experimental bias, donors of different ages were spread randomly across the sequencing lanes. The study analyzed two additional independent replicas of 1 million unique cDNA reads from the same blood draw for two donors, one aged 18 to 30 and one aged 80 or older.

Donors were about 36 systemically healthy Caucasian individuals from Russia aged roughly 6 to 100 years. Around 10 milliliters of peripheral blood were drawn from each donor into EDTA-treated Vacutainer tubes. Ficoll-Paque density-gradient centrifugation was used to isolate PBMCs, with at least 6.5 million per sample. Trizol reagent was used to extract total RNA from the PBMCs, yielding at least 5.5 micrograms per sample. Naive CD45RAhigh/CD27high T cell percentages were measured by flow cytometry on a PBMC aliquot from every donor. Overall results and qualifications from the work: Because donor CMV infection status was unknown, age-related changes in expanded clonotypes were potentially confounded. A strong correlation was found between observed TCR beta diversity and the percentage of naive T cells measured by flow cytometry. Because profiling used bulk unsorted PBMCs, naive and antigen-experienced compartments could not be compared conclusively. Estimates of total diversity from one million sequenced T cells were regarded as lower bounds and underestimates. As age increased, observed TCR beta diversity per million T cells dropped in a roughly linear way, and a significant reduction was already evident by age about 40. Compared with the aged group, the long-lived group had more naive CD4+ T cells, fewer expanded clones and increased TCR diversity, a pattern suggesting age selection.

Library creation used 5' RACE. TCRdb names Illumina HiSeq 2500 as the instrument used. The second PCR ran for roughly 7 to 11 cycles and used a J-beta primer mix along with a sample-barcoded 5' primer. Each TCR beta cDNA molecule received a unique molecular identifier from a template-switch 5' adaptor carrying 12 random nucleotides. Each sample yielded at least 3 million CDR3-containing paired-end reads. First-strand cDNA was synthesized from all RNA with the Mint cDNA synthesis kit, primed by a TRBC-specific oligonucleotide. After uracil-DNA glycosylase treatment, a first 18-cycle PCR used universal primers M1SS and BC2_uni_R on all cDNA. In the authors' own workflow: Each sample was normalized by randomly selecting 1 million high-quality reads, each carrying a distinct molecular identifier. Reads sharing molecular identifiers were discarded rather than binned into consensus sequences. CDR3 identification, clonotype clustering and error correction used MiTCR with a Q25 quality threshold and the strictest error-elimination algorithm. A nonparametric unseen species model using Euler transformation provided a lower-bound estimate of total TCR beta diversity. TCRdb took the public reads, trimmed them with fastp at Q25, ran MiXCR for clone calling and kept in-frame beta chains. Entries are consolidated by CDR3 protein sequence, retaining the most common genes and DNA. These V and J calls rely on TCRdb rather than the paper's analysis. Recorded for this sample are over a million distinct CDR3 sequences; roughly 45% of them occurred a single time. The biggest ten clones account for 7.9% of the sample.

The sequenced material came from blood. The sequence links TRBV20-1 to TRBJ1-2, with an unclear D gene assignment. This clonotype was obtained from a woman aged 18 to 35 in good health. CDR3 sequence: CSARVPGYTF. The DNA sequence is TGCAGTGCTAGAGTCCCGGGCTACACCTTC.